A single TCR beta chain is shown here with its context. Its antigen is still unknown. At collection, donors were nominally healthy, but unrecorded immune exposures were probable. Germline V gene data show CDR1 as SGHVS and CDR2 as FNYEAQ. Trimming cost V 5 bases and J 2 bases; bases outside gene matches: 3. This CDR3 has 14 residues. Amplification used 60 Vbeta primers and 13 Jbeta primers. Data came from immunoSEQ multiplex PCR; TCRdb stores just in-frame clones and leaves some out. The data contain around 40,000 clones, roughly 80% of them singletons. This sample stems from a study of cytomegalovirus exposure and HLA in healthy donors. General study points: In an earlier analysis, productive rearrangement rates for most beta V segments clustered near 87% or 30%. As a later analysis showed, several of the most significant clusters appeared to be linked to common viral pathogens.

Sample: PBMCs. The receptor comes from a woman aged 18-30 years in good health and CMV-seropositive. This chain joins TRBV7-6 and TRBJ2-7; 10 bases line up with TRBD1. CDR3 coding DNA: TGTGCCAGCAGCAAGGGACAGGGGCCCTACGAGCAGTACTTC. The encoded protein is CASSKGQGPYEQYF.